The source of this T cell receptor beta chain is a study of shared clonotypes between healthy human individuals. Concerning this clone: Sequence at one end of the junction differs from germline and may be a read error.

This CDR3 comprises 15 residues. The germline V gene encodes CDR1 LNHNV and CDR2 YYDKDF (reference sequence). Sequencing used immunoSEQ multiplex PCR; TCRdb keeps in-frame clones, though not all of them. In the table there are a few hundred thousand clones, approximately 71% of which are singletons. The receptor was derived from a woman aged 35 to 49 in good health. Some clones in this sample may be carry-over from other donors' samples. The sequenced sample was PBMCs. The V and J genes are TRBV15 and TRBJ1-3; possibly TRBD1 for D (6 bases). CDR3 DNA sequence: TGTGCCACCAGCACCCAACAGGGCTCTGGAAACACCATGTATTTT. Translated: CATSTQQGSGNTMYF.